The present entry profiles one T cell receptor (beta chain) with its context. The data belong to a study of blood T cell repertoires in COVID-19. CDR1 is SQVTM, CDR2 ANQGSEA, per germline. This CDR3 region has 13 residues. Unmatched junction bases numbered 9, after V lost 6 bases and J lost 5 bases. As originally analysed: Reference gene primers were amplified, and this amplification served to estimate nucleated cell counts. Produced via immunoSEQ multiplex PCR; TCRdb's table is partial and in-frame only. Clone size and V and J calls were adopted from that table, with D and trimming inferred from the DNA. Of roughly 400,000 clones in the sample, roughly 92% were seen once. The cohort comprised adults aged about 18 to 89 years residing in 20 to 30 US areas. Cohorts were based on clinical histories the participants reported. A case of COVID-19 had been met by exposed participants within 2 weeks before study entry.

The J gene is TRBJ2-5, the V gene TRBV29-1; 7 bases are a match to TRBD2. The sequence came from a woman in her thirties or forties who had been exposed to COVID-19. Specimen: PBMCs or T cells enriched from blood (not recorded which). CDR3 protein: CSVPGGVSETQYF. CDR3 coding DNA: TGCAGCGTCCCTGGGGGGGTGTCGGAGACCCAGTACTTC.